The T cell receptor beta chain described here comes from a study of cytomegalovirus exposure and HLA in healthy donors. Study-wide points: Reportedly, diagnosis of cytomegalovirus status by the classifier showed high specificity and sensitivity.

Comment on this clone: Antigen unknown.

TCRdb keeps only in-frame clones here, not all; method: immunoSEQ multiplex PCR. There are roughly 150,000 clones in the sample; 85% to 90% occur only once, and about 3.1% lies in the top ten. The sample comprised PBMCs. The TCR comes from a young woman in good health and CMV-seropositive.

CDR3 residues: CAISESLGDGYTF. The CDR3 nucleotides are TGTGCCATCAGTGAGTCTCTGGGAGATGGCTACACCTTC. The chain is built from TRBV10-3 and TRBJ1-2; no clear D. Germline values: CDR1 ENHRY, CDR2 SYGVKD. The CDR3 totals 13 residues. The V gene lost 0 bases and the J gene lost 6 bases, with 8 bases spanning the gap.